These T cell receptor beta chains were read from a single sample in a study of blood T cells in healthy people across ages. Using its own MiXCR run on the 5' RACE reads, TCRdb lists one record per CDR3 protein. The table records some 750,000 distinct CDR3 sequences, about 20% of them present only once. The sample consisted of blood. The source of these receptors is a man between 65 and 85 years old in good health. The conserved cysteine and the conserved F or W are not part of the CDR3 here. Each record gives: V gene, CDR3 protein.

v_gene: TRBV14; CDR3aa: ASSQVRMQF
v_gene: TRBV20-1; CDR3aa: SAHSGGGLTYNEQF
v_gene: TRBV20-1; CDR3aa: SAHPGGRAFSSTDTQY
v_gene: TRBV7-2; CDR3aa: ASRPGPSGITDTQY
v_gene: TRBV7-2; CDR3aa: ASSAGQTNTEAF
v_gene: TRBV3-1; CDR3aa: ASSQASGATYTQY
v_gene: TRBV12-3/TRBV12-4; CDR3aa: ASKPSLAGPTDTQY
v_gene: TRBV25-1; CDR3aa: ASSDRGTGRTEAF
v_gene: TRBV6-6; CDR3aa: ASSYPMGNTEAF
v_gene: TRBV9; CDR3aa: ASSVAVDNSPLH
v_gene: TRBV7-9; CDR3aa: ASSLDRDDQPQH
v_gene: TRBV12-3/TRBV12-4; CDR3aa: ASQFGLSSYEQY
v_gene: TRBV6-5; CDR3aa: ASSSPFWGGTDTQY
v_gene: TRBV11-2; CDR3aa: ASSLRSGTSGYNEQF
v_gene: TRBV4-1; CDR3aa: ASSQDITTHEQY
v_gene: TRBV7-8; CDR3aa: ASSSLGGHNEKLF
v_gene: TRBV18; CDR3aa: ASSPSRSQNIQY
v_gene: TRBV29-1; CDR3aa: SVEMGGNQPQH
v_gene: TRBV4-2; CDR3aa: ASSLSITGHYAGASTDTQY
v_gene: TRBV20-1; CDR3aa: SLPGQGAETQY
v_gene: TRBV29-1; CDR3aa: SVGDGVYEQY
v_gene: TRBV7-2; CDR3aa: ASSLFGLGRSDTQY
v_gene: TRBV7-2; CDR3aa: ASSLAGLAGGVGELF
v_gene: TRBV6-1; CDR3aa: ASSESRAEAF
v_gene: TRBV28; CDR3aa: ASSPPDRLNTEAF
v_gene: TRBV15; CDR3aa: ATRGGLELANYGYT
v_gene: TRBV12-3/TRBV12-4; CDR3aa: ASSPQGISEKLF
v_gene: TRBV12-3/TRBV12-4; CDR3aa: ASSLMGTGKGDTQY
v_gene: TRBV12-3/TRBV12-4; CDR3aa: ASSLTQSHEQY
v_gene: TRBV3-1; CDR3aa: ASSQELGTSGFTDTQY
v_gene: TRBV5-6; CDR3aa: ASSLAQGSQPQH
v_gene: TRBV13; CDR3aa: ASSTRTAQETQY
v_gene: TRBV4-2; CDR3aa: ASSQDQGQGETQY
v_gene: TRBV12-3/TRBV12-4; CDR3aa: ASSFELEDTQY
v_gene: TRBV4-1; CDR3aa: ASSHQDRESNEQF
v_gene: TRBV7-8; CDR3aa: ASQEGRNTEAF
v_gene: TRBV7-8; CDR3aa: ASSKTDSGANVLT
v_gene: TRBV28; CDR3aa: ASSLGGSGSLAKNIQY
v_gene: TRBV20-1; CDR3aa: SARAGDREGEGVYNEQF
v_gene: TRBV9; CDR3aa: ASSSSDRGGYYGYT
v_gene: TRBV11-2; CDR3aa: ASSLVTGMGETQY
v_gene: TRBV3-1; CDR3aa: ASSPSGIQPQH
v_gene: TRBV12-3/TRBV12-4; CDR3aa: ASSKGALLGNEQF
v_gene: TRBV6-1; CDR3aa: ASSERPSITYEQY
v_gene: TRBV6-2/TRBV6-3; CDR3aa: ASSSISRETQY
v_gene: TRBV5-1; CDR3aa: ASSFRGPEYGYT
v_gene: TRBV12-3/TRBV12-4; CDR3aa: ASANRFYNEQF
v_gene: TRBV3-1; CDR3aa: ASSQGGSNYGYT
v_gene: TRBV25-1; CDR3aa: ASGRRELSEQF
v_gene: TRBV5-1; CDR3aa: ASTGQGDSPLH
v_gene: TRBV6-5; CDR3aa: ASRDGINEKLF